Each of the 30 T cell receptor beta chains below was sequenced from the same sample in a study of T cell repertoires in cytomegalovirus infection. TCRdb itself ran the reads through MiXCR, one entry per CDR3 protein. The sample has some 240,000 distinct CDR3 sequences, about a sixth seen once. Sequenced input: CD8+ T cells from PBMCs. These receptors were taken from a human donor in good health (CMV status not recorded). Some clones in this sample may be carry-over from other donors' samples.

This clonotype has at least ten counts. The chain uses TRBV7-8 and TRBJ1-2; D remains ambiguous. Trimming cost V 1 base and J 0 bases, with 18 bases left between them. Germline lookup yields CDR1 SGHVS and CDR2 FQNEAQ. This CDR3 region has 18 residues. The chain's CDR3 is CASSLDRRAYNSNYGYTF. The CDR3 nucleotides read TGTGCCAGCAGCTTAGACAGACGTGCCTACAATTCTAACTATGGCTACACCTTC.

This clonotype appeared many times. The chain combines TRBV7-2 with TRBJ2-7; 7 nucleotides agree with TRBD2. The V gene end was trimmed by 3 bases and the J gene end by 2 bases; junction bases not matched to a gene: 4. Looked up from germline, CDR1 is SGHTA and CDR2 is FQGNSA. CDR3 length: 14 amino acids. The CDR3 loop is CASSFNGGTYEQYF. The CDR3 bases are TGTGCCAGCAGCTTCAACGGGGGGACCTACGAGCAGTACTTC.

V is TRBV5-5 and J is TRBJ2-7, with 9 bases aligning to TRBD2. CDR1 and CDR2 (germline): SGHKS, YYEKEE (reference sequence). Unmatched junction bases numbered 2, after V lost 10 bases and J lost 6 bases. This CDR3 is built from 10 residues. CDR3 DNA: TGTGCCCGAGCGGGGGGCGAGCAGTACTTC. Encoded protein: CARAGGEQYF.

In its sample, this clonotype was seen a few times. The chain has TRBV6-5 and TRBJ2-1; no firm D call. Deletions cut 1 base from V and 4 bases from J, with 5 bases between. There are 13 residues in the CDR3. Germline-derived CDR1 and CDR2 are MNHEY and SVGAGI. The CDR3 protein is CASSYLQYNEQFF. CDR3 coding DNA: TGTGCCAGCAGTTACTTACAGTACAATGAGCAGTTCTTC.

This clonotype appeared many times. The V and J genes are TRBV27 and TRBJ2-2; 8 bases match TRBD2. Germline lookup yields CDR1 MNHEY and CDR2 SMNVEV (reference sequence). With 8 bases clipped from V and 6 bases from J, the junction kept 5 bases outside the gene matches. The CDR3 spans 13 residues. CDR3 in amino acids: CASRSGGSGELFF. The CDR3 nucleotides are TGTGCCAGCCGGAGCGGGGGCTCCGGGGAGCTGTTTTTT.

The rearrangement uses TRBV28 and TRBJ2-7, with D unresolved. The CDR3 totals 13 residues. Germline-derived CDR1 and CDR2 are MDHEN and SYDVKM. Trimming stripped 2 bases from V and 4 bases from J, with 9 bases between. The CDR3 sequence: CASSLMEGYEQYF. The DNA of the CDR3 is TGTGCCAGCAGTTTAATGGAAGGATACGAGCAGTACTTC.

V is TRBV28 and J is TRBJ2-7; D unclear. Trimming pared 5 bases from V and 3 bases from J, leaving 17 bases between. CDR1 and CDR2 from the germline V gene are MDHEN and SYDVKM. The CDR3 has 15 residues. The chain's CDR3 is CASSTRHHGFYEQYF. CDR3 nucleotide sequence: TGTGCCAGCAGTACACGACACCACGGATTCTACGAGCAGTACTTC.

The chain's CDR3 is CASNTGVASNQETQYF. The CDR3 DNA sequence: TGTGCCAGCAACACGGGGGTAGCGTCAAATCAAGAGACCCAGTACTTC. This sequence joins TRBV12-3 or TRBV12-4 and TRBJ2-5; D may be TRBD2 (6 bases). The CDR3 totals 16 residues. Between the trimmed V and J ends, which lost 7 bases and 2 bases, there was a span of 20 bases.

The CDR3 loop is CASSLAPILDGYTF. The DNA of the CDR3 is TGTGCCAGCAGTTTAGCTCCTATCCTGGATGGCTACACCTTC. The V and J genes are TRBV12-3 or TRBV12-4 and TRBJ1-2; D unclear. This CDR3 spans 14 amino acids. V was clipped by 0 bases and J by 6 bases, with 11 bases between them.

The chain combines TRBV27 with TRBJ2-1; TRBD2 might be the D (6 bases). The CDR3 is made up of 16 amino acids. V shed 1 base and J shed 6 bases, with 16 bases lying between them. Germline-derived CDR1 and CDR2 are MNHEY and SMNVEV (reference sequence). The CDR3 bases are TGTGCCAGCAGTTTATTGGGGACTGGACCATTCAATGAGCAGTTCTTC. Protein: CASSLLGTGPFNEQFF.

This clonotype has only a few counts. V gene TRBV7-8 combines with J gene TRBJ2-3; maybe TRBD2 (6 bases). This CDR3 has 17 residues. V lost 6 bases and J lost 0, with 19 bases in between. In germline, CDR1 is SGHVS, CDR2 FQNEAQ. This CDR3 reads CASSPRRGQTSTDTQYF. The CDR3 DNA is TGTGCCAGCAGTCCGCGGCGGGGTCAAACTAGCACAGATACGCAGTATTTT.

The rearrangement joins TRBV20-1 to TRBJ1-1; possible D gene TRBD1, 5 bases. Germline V gives CDR1 DFQATT, CDR2 SNEGSKA (reference sequence). CDR3 size: 11 residues. Trimming stripped 4 bases from V and 7 bases from J, with 10 bases between. CDR3 nucleotide sequence: TGCAGTGCTATGCGGGGGAATGAAGCTTTCTTT. This sequence encodes CSAMRGNEAFF.

V usage is TRBV6-2 or TRBV6-3 and J usage is TRBJ2-1; D is undetermined. With 6 bases removed from V and 4 bases from J, the gap between germline ends came to 16 bases. CDR3 length equals 15 residues. CDR1 is MNHEY and CDR2 is SVGEGT in the germline V gene. This chain's CDR3 is CASRSKTQLYNEQFF. DNA of the CDR3: TGTGCCAGCAGGAGTAAGACACAACTGTACAATGAGCAGTTCTTC.

This chain uses TRBV19 with TRBJ2-3, with D uncertain. With 8 bases removed from V and 6 bases from J, the gap between germline ends came to 15 bases. Germline assignment: CDR1 LNHDA and CDR2 SQIVND (reference sequence). This CDR3 has 13 residues. DNA for the CDR3: TGTGCCAGTGGGCTGAATAGGGTTGATACGCAGTATTTT. This encodes CASGLNRVDTQYF.

This clonotype was seen more than once but under ten times. The rearrangement uses TRBV5-6 and TRBJ2-1, with D tentatively TRBD2 (5 bases). Trimming shortened V by 1 base and J by 4 bases, and 21 bases separated the two germline ends. This CDR3 comprises 18 residues. Germline V CDR1 and CDR2: SGHDT, YYEEEE. The CDR3 nucleotides read TGTGCCAGCAGCTTGAGGTGGAGAGGCACCAGGACTTACAATGAGCAGTTCTTC. It encodes CASSLRWRGTRTYNEQFF.

The chain links TRBV20-1 to TRBJ2-3; tentative D call: TRBD2 (5 bases). The germline CDR1 and CDR2 sequences are DFQATT and SNEGSKA (reference sequence). This CDR3 has 17 residues. The V end lost 6 bases, the J end lost 0 bases, and 22 bases lay between the germline ends. In nucleotides, the CDR3 is TGCAGTGCCCCCCCCGCCGGGATCCACCCTAGCACAGATACGCAGTATTTT. It codes for CSAPPAGIHPSTDTQYF.

This clonotype was counted a few times. This chain links TRBV29-1 with TRBJ2-7; a possible D gene is TRBD1 (5 bases). The V gene lost 0 bases and the J gene lost 2 bases, with 8 bases spanning the gap. Germline loops: CDR1 SQVTM, CDR2 ANQGSEA. The CDR3 covers 13 residues. The CDR3 is CSVEEDRPYEQYF. The DNA of the CDR3 is TGCAGCGTTGAAGAAGACAGACCCTACGAGCAGTACTTC.

The V and J genes are TRBV6-2 or TRBV6-3 and TRBJ1-1; tentatively, D is TRBD1 (5 bases). CDR3 size: 15 residues. Germline assignment: CDR1 MNHEY and CDR2 SVGEGT. With 8 bases removed from V and 1 base from J, the gap between germline ends came to 17 bases. The CDR3 loop reads CASSSPGIANTEAFF. CDR3 DNA sequence: TGTGCCAGCTCCTCACCAGGGATTGCGAACACTGAAGCTTTCTTT.

This clonotype has ten or more counts. The rearrangement uses TRBV4-2 and TRBJ2-7; D possibly corresponds to TRBD2 (6 bases). There are 12 residues in the CDR3. Trimming took 5 bases from V and 7 from J, leaving 12 bases between them. Germline V lookup: CDR1 LGHNA, CDR2 YNFKEQ. The CDR3 nucleotides read TGTGCCAGCAGCGATGGGGGGAAAGAGCAGTACTTC. It specifies CASSDGGKEQYF.

The chain is built from TRBV18 and TRBJ1-5; D call uncertain. This CDR3 has 14 residues. CDR1 and CDR2 (germline): KGHSH, LQKENI. The V gene lost 3 bases and the J gene lost 8 bases, with 14 bases spanning the gap. The CDR3 loop reads CASSPGRVREPQHF. CDR3 DNA sequence: TGTGCCAGCTCACCCGGCCGGGTAAGGGAGCCCCAGCATTTT.

As regards this clonotype: A read error may account for a junction end that differs from germline. The V and J genes are TRBV5-1 and TRBJ2-2, with unresolved D. This CDR3 is 14 amino acids long. Germline V lookup: CDR1 SGHRS, CDR2 YFSETQ. The CDR3 loop is CASSFTQNSGELFF. The CDR3 DNA reads TGCGCCAGCAGCTTTACACAGAACTCCGGGGAGCTGTTTTTT.

V gene TRBV20-1 combines with J gene TRBJ1-2; 7 bases are shared with TRBD1. Germline V gene lookup returns CDR1 DFQATT and CDR2 SNEGSKA (reference sequence). The V segment lost 4 bases and the J segment 3 bases; nucleotides outside the gene matches: 5. This CDR3 has 13 residues. Here the CDR3 DNA reads TGCAGTGCTACAGGGACAGACGACTATGGCTACACCTTC. Residues: CSATGTDDYGYTF.

The chain recombines TRBV12-3 or TRBV12-4 with TRBJ2-3; TRBD1 matches at 8 bases. V dropped 8 bases and J dropped 3; count of bases not matched to a gene: 13. The CDR3 runs 16 residues. The CDR3 region is CASASQGASVTDTQYF. CDR3 nucleotides: TGTGCCAGCGCCTCCCAGGGGGCGAGTGTGACAGATACGCAGTATTTT.

This clonotype was recorded at least ten times. The V and J genes are TRBV6-2 or TRBV6-3 and TRBJ2-7, with D possibly being TRBD2 (6 bases). This CDR3 is built from 14 residues. V was clipped by 8 bases and J by 0 bases, with 14 bases between them. Germline CDR1 MNHEY, CDR2 SVGEGT. CDR3 loop: CASRGERSSYEQYF. The DNA of the CDR3 is TGTGCCAGCCGCGGGGAGCGGAGCTCCTACGAGCAGTACTTC.

This clonotype appeared a few times. The chain is built from TRBV5-6 and TRBJ1-1; possibly TRBD1 for D (5 bases). Trimming stripped 3 bases from V and 11 bases from J, with 17 bases between. Germline V gene data show CDR1 as SGHDT and CDR2 as YYEEEE. The CDR3 is made up of 13 amino acids. The CDR3 sequence: CASSSDSDRLAFF. The CDR3 region has the DNA TGTGCCAGCAGCTCTGACAGCGATCGATTGGCTTTCTTT.

This clonotype was seen only a few times. The chain has TRBV14 and TRBJ2-1; 9 nucleotides align to TRBD1. Unmatched junction bases numbered 6, after V lost 4 bases and J lost 5 bases. The CDR3 consists of 15 residues. CDR1 and CDR2 from the germline V gene are SGHDN and FVKESK. The CDR3 spells CASSPGQGWDNEQFF. The DNA of the CDR3 is TGTGCCAGCAGCCCCGGACAGGGGTGGGACAATGAGCAGTTCTTC. The full variable domain, completed using reference TRBV14 and TRBJ2-1, is EAGVTQFPSHSVIEKGQTVTLRCDPISGHDNLYWYRRVMGKEIKFLLHFVKESKQDESGMPNNRFLAERTGGTYSTLKVQPAELEDSGVYFCASSPGQGWDNEQFFGPGTRLTVL.

Ten or more counts support this clonotype. This sequence joins TRBV6-2 or TRBV6-3 and TRBJ1-2; D may be TRBD1 (6 bases). The CDR3 spans 13 residues. Germline-derived CDR1 and CDR2 are MNHEY and SVGEGT. V was trimmed by 5 bases and J by 4 bases, leaving 11 bases between them. The CDR3 reads CASSPDRTYGYTF. The CDR3 DNA is TGTGCCAGCAGTCCCGACAGGACCTATGGCTACACCTTC.

There are a few counts of this clonotype. V is TRBV4-1 and J is TRBJ1-6; maybe TRBD1 (6 bases). The V end lost 0 bases, the J end lost 9 bases, and 12 bases lay between the germline ends. The CDR3 runs to 15 residues. Germline assignment: CDR1 MGHRA and CDR2 YSYEKL. The CDR3 protein is CASSQDLGGGSPLHF. The CDR3 bases are TGCGCCAGCAGCCAAGATCTCGGGGGCGGTTCACCCCTCCACTTT.

Ten or more counts support this clonotype. The chain joins TRBV2 to TRBJ2-3; the D call may be TRBD1 or TRBD2 (5 bases each). The ends were cut back, 5 bases at V and 0 bases at J, with 18 bases in the middle. This CDR3 has 17 residues. The V gene's germline CDR1 is SNHLY and CDR2 FYNNEI. CDR3 bases: TGTGCCAGCAGTAACATTAGGGACCGTACTAGCACAGATACGCAGTATTTT. Amino acid sequence: CASSNIRDRTSTDTQYF.

The table lists this clonotype with a few counts. This chain joins TRBV29-1 and TRBJ2-5, with D possibly being TRBD2 (5 bases). The V end was cut by 1 base, the J end by 5 bases, with 20 bases between. The CDR3 covers 16 residues. CDR1 SQVTM and CDR2 ANQGSEA come from the germline V gene. The CDR3 reads CSVEGVGGELAETQYF. CDR3 bases: TGCAGCGTTGAAGGAGTAGGAGGAGAATTGGCGGAGACCCAGTACTTC. The full variable domain, its missing parts supplied by reference TRBV29-1 and TRBJ2-5, is SAVISQKPSRDICQRGTSLTIQCQVDSQVTMMFWYRQQPGQSLTLIATANQGSEATYESGFVIDKFPISRPNLTFSTLTVSNMSPEDSSIYLCSVEGVGGELAETQYFGPGTRLLVL.